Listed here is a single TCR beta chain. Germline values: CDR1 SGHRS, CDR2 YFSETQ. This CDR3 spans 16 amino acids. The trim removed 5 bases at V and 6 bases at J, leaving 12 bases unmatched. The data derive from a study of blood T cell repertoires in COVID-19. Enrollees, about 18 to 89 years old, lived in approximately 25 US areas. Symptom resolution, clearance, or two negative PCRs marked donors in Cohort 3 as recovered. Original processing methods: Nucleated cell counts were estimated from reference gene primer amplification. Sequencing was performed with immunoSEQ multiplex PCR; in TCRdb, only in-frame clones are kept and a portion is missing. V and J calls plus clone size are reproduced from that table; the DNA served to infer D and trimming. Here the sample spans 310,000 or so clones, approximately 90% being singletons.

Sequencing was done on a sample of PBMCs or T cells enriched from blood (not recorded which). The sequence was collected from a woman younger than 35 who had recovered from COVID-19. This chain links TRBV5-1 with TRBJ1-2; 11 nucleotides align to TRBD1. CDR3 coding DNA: TGCGCCAGCAGACGTTGGACAGGGGGCGATAATAATGGCTACACCTTC. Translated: CASRRWTGGDNNGYTF. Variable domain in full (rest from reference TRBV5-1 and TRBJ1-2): KAGVTQTPRYLIKTRGQQVTLSCSPISGHRSVSWYQQTPGQGLQFLFEYFSETQRNKGNFPGRFSGRQFSNSRSEMNVSTLELGDSALYLCASRRWTGGDNNGYTFGSGTRLTVV.